The 21 T cell receptor beta chains below were found in one sample sequenced in a study of blood T cell repertoires in COVID-19. Libraries were prepared by immunoSEQ multiplex PCR; TCRdb keeps only in-frame clonotypes and omits some of them. The repertoire holds 150,000 to 200,000 clones, with roughly 90% as singletons. Sequencing was performed on peripheral blood. The receptors derive from a woman aged 55-69 years with COVID-19, enrolled during active disease.

The chain has TRBV28 and TRBJ1-1; D perhaps matches TRBD1 (6 bases). Germline CDR1 reads MDHEN; CDR2 reads SYDVKM. The CDR3 spans 13 residues. The V gene lost 7 bases and the J gene lost 3 bases, with 12 bases spanning the gap. The CDR3 reads CASKGGQYTEAFF. CDR3 nucleotides: TGTGCCAGCAAGGGGGGGCAGTACACTGAAGCTTTCTTT.

This chain links TRBV24-1 with TRBJ2-5; TRBD2 matches 11 bases. CDR1 KGHDR and CDR2 SFDVKD come from the germline V gene. J lost 4 bases, V lost 3 bases, and 3 bases had no gene match. CDR3 length: 15 amino acids. The CDR3 reads CATSDTLAGGETQYF. Here the CDR3 DNA reads TGTGCCACCAGTGATACCCTAGCGGGAGGAGAGACCCAGTACTTC.

V is TRBV10-3 and J is TRBJ1-5; D is perhaps TRBD1 (6 bases). Between the trimmed V and J ends, which lost 0 bases and 0 bases, there was a span of 18 bases. Germline V gives CDR1 ENHRY, CDR2 SYGVKD. The CDR3 has 19 residues. The CDR3 loop is CAISESAGGGKYSNQPQHF. Written as DNA, the CDR3 is TGTGCCATCAGTGAGTCCGCCGGGGGGGGCAAGTATAGCAATCAGCCCCAGCATTTT.

The chain employs TRBV4-3 and TRBJ1-1; D unclear. The V gene's germline CDR1 is LGHNA and CDR2 YSLEER. The CDR3 runs 13 residues. V was pared by 3 bases and J by 2 bases, with 7 bases between. The CDR3 nucleotides are TGCGCCAGCAGCCAGAAAACAAACACTGAAGCTTTCTTT. Amino acid sequence: CASSQKTNTEAFF.

A few counts support this clone. This chain connects TRBV5-4 to TRBJ2-5; 7 positions match TRBD2. Germline assignment: CDR1 SGHNT and CDR2 YYREEE (reference sequence). The V gene end was trimmed by 3 bases and the J gene end by 2 bases; junction bases not matched to a gene: 4. There are 14 residues in the CDR3. The CDR3 nucleotides read TGTGCCAGCAGCTCCGGGACTATTCAAGAGACCCAGTACTTC. It is translated as CASSSGTIQETQYF. Full variable domain (rest looked up from reference TRBV5-4 and TRBJ2-5): ETGVTQSPTHLIKTRGQQVTLRCSSQSGHNTVSWYQQALGQGPQFIFQYYREEENGRGNFPPRFSGLQFPNYSSELNVNALELDDSALYLCASSSGTIQETQYFGPGTRLLVL.

The J gene is TRBJ1-2, the V gene TRBV15; TRBD1 might be the D (5 bases). The CDR3 is 16 amino acids. With 0 bases removed from V and 6 bases from J, the gap between germline ends came to 17 bases. Germline V gene sequence: CDR1 LNHNV, CDR2 YYDKDF (reference sequence). CDR3 sequence reads: CATSRDPGGPGDGYTF. The CDR3 bases are TGTGCCACCAGCAGAGATCCTGGCGGACCGGGGGATGGCTACACCTTC.

The V gene is TRBV30, the J gene TRBJ2-7; D remains unclear. Germline values: CDR1 GTSNPN, CDR2 SVGIG (reference sequence). Trimming pared 0 bases from V and 5 bases from J, leaving 5 bases between. CDR3 length equals 11 residues. The CDR3 region is CAWSVINEQYF. The CDR3 nucleotides are TGTGCCTGGAGTGTAATCAACGAGCAGTACTTC. Full variable domain (outside the CDR3, taken from reference TRBV30 and TRBJ2-7): SQTIHQWPATLVQPVGSPLSLECTVEGTSNPNLYWYRQAAGRGLQLLFYSVGIGQISSEVPQNLSASRPQDRQFILSSKKLLLSDSGFYLCAWSVINEQYFGPGTRLTVT.

The rearrangement uses TRBV4-3 and TRBJ1-2; possibly TRBD1 for D (5 bases). Looked up from germline, CDR1 is LGHNA and CDR2 is YSLEER. The V end lost 0 bases, the J end lost 3 bases, and 17 bases lay between the germline ends. The CDR3 has 17 residues. Here the CDR3 DNA reads TGCGCCAGCAGCCAAGAGGTGGTCGGCAGGGAGGACTATGGCTACACCTTC. Amino acids: CASSQEVVGREDYGYTF.

V and J are TRBV11-3 and TRBJ2-5; perhaps TRBD1 as D (5 bases). V lost 4 bases and J 8 bases, leaving 11 bases between the germline ends. Germline CDR1 is SGHNT and CDR2 is YENEEA. The CDR3 has 12 amino acids. The CDR3 is CASSWSRATQYF. The CDR3 coding sequence is TGTGCCAGCAGCTGGTCCAGGGCCACCCAGTACTTC. Variable domain in full (rest from reference TRBV11-3 and TRBJ2-5): EAGVVQSPRYKIIEKKQPVAFWCNPISGHNTLYWYLQNLGQGPELLIRYENEEAVDDSQLPKDRFSAERLKGVDSTLKIQPAELGDSAVYLCASSWSRATQYFGPGTRLLVL.

The V call is TRBV24-1, the J call TRBJ1-1; the match to TRBD1 covers 10 bases. The CDR3 is made up of 14 amino acids. The V gene's germline CDR1 is KGHDR and CDR2 SFDVKD. Losses at the gene ends were 0 bases for V and 7 bases for J; bases not matched to a gene: 1. The CDR3 nucleotides read TGTGCCACCAGTGATTTGGGGGACAGGGGTGAAGCTTTCTTT. The encoded protein is CATSDLGDRGEAFF.

The chain couples TRBV2 to TRBJ1-2, with D tentatively TRBD1 (5 bases). The CDR3 is 13 residues long. Germline CDR1 and CDR2: SNHLY and FYNNEI. V gave up 7 bases and J gave up 3 bases, with 12 bases separating them. CDR3: CASKEGSDYGYTF. In nucleotides, the CDR3 is TGTGCCAGCAAGGAGGGGAGCGACTATGGCTACACCTTC.

The chain couples TRBV28 to TRBJ2-1; TRBD2 agrees at 11 bases. The CDR3 is 15 amino acids. V lost 3 bases and J lost 8; bases outside the gene matches: 6. The germline CDR1 and CDR2 sequences are MDHEN and SYDVKM. CDR3 sequence reads: CASSLDGLAGDEQFF. CDR3 coding DNA: TGTGCCAGCAGTTTGGACGGACTAGCGGGCGATGAGCAGTTCTTC.

V gene TRBV6-5 combines with J gene TRBJ1-1; D not certain. The V gene's germline CDR1 is MNHEY and CDR2 SVGAGI. This CDR3 spans 12 amino acids. Trimming took 7 bases from V and 3 from J, leaving 9 bases between them. The DNA of the CDR3 is TGTGCCAGCACCCCTAGCGACACTGAAGCTTTCTTT. It codes for CASTPSDTEAFF.

This clone has only one observation. V gene TRBV11-2 combines with J gene TRBJ1-2, with TRBD1 as a possible D gene (6 bases). Germline CDR1 SGHAT, CDR2 FQNNGV. Trimming shortened V by 1 base and J by 6 bases, and 15 bases separated the two germline ends. This CDR3 contains 15 residues. Written as DNA, the CDR3 is TGTGCCAGCAGCTTAGGGGTCTGGACAGCTGATGGCTACACCTTC. Amino acid sequence: CASSLGVWTADGYTF.

The chain joins TRBV19 to TRBJ2-1; TRBD2 aligns across 8 bases. The CDR3 is made up of 18 amino acids. Germline assignment: CDR1 LNHDA and CDR2 SQIVND (reference sequence). The V segment lost 0 bases and the J segment 2 bases; nucleotides outside the gene matches: 9. The DNA of the CDR3 is TGTGCCAGTAGTATAGAAAGGAAGGCAGCGGGAGCCTACAATGAGCAGTTCTTC. Protein product: CASSIERKAAGAYNEQFF.

The chain has TRBV9 and TRBJ2-1; 7 positions agree with TRBD2. This CDR3 region has 16 residues. Germline lookup yields CDR1 SGDLS and CDR2 YYNGEE. V lost 4 bases and J lost 6; bases outside the gene matches: 13. CDR3: CASSQRTAGVSNEQFF. In DNA form, the CDR3 reads TGTGCCAGCAGCCAAAGGACGGCGGGAGTTTCCAATGAGCAGTTCTTC.

This clone was found a few times. This rearrangement joins TRBV19 to TRBJ2-7; D unresolved. This CDR3 comprises 15 residues. Trimming took off 6 bases at V and 3 bases at J, with 18 bases between the two ends. CDR1 and CDR2 (germline): LNHDA, SQIVND (reference sequence). The DNA for the CDR3 is TGTGCCAGTAGCCCCCTCAGGTACAACAGCTACGAGCAGTACTTC. Its translation: CASSPLRYNSYEQYF.

This clone appeared once. The chain is built from TRBV19 and TRBJ2-5; possible D gene TRBD1, 6 bases. The ends were cut back, 6 bases at V and 5 bases at J, with 16 bases in the middle. Per the germline V gene, CDR1 is LNHDA and CDR2 is SQIVND (reference sequence). There are 14 residues in the CDR3. Here the CDR3 DNA reads TGTGCCAGTAGCCCCTTCAGGGGTGGGGAGACCCAGTACTTC. This sequence encodes CASSPFRGGETQYF.

This chain links TRBV7-3 with TRBJ2-5, with 7 bases aligning to TRBD2. CDR1 is SGHTA, CDR2 FQGTGA, per germline. Losses at the gene ends were 2 bases for V and 7 bases for J; bases not matched to a gene: 1. This CDR3 comprises 12 residues. CDR3 sequence: CASSLVAGTQYF. CDR3 coding DNA: TGTGCCAGCAGCTTAGTAGCGGGGACCCAGTACTTC.

This clone was seen only once. The rearrangement links TRBV12-5 to TRBJ1-5; no definite D call. The CDR3 consists of 13 residues. V shed 7 bases and J shed 4 bases, with 11 bases lying between them. CDR1 is LGHNT, CDR2 FRNRAP, per germline. The CDR3 here is CASAPKENQPQHF. The CDR3 DNA follows: TGTGCTAGTGCCCCAAAGGAGAATCAGCCCCAGCATTTT.

The V and J genes are TRBV30 and TRBJ2-7, with 7 positions matching TRBD2. The germline V gene encodes CDR1 GTSNPN and CDR2 SVGIG (reference sequence). The CDR3 covers 15 residues. V shed 2 bases, J shed 0 bases, and the junction held 7 bases outside the gene matches. CDR3 DNA sequence: TGTGCCTGGAGTAGGTCGGCTAGCGGCTCCTACGAGCAGTACTTC. Translated: CAWSRSASGSYEQYF.